This TCR beta chain is drawn from a study of shared clonotypes between healthy human individuals. Trimming cost V 2 bases and J 11 bases; bases outside gene matches: 8. Germline CDR1 GTSNPN, CDR2 SVGIG (reference sequence). CDR3 size: 13 residues. Study outcomes and limitations: The four-donor shared clonotypes exceeded non-shared clonotypes in generation probability, with non-shared ones scoring lower. The naive CD4 repertoires of a few donors were compared, and roughly 5% of clonotypes were shared.

Methods used by the authors: Junction-only sequences without quality scores came from ImmunoSEQ, so filtering differed. TCRdb's table, derived via immunoSEQ multiplex PCR, lists solely in-frame clones and lacks some. V, J and clone size are those of that table, while D and trimming were read from the DNA. The data show more than 500,000 clones, approximately 95% seen once. CD45RA-negative memory and CD45RA+ naive subsets were split from the CD4+ cells. In the case of this clone: What it binds is not known.

The sample was naive CD4+ T cells sorted from blood. The subset: CD45RA+ positively selected. The chain links TRBV30 to TRBJ1-4; 7 bases are shared with TRBD1. The sequence was obtained from a woman younger than 45 in good health. CDR3 residues: CAWSSDRRLKLFF. The CDR3 bases are TGTGCCTGGAGTTCGGACAGGCGATTGAAACTGTTTTTT.